This T cell receptor beta chain appears in the sequencing data of a study of T cells in tuberculosis. General study results and limits: Cases with active tuberculosis were adults, while controls were adolescents.

Sequencing used immunoSEQ multiplex PCR; TCRdb keeps in-frame clones, though not all of them. The sample holds 25,000 to 35,000 clones, 80% to 95% seen once. Germline assignment: CDR1 WNHNN and CDR2 SYGVQD (reference sequence). V dropped 4 bases and J dropped 7 bases, with 7 bases sitting between them. This CDR3 region has 11 residues. At study entry, adolescents had tuberculin skin tests and IGRA screening. A note on this clone: Antigen specificity is unknown.

The sample taken for sequencing was PBMCs. The chain is built from TRBV10-1 and TRBJ1-2; weak D call: TRBD1 (6 bases). This clonotype was sampled from a donor aged 10 to 29 with latent tuberculosis or without tuberculosis infection. The DNA for the CDR3 is TGCGCCAGCAGTGTAGGGGGTGGCTACACCTTC. It translates to CASSVGGGYTF.